This TCR beta chain was sequenced in a study of cytomegalovirus exposure and HLA in healthy donors. PCR primers comprised 60 Vbeta and 13 Jbeta primers. Produced via immunoSEQ multiplex PCR; TCRdb's table is partial and in-frame only. The repertoire holds some 160,000 clones, with 70% to 90% as singletons. The CDR3 totals 14 residues. The V and J ends lost 10 bases and 5 bases, in that order; junction bases with no gene match: 8. Germline V gene sequence: CDR1 MDHEN, CDR2 SYDVKM. The chain recombines TRBV28 with TRBJ2-2, with TRBD1 matching over 9 bases. Sequencing was performed on PBMCs. This receptor was identified in a woman aged 40 to 55 in good health and CMV-seropositive. CDR3 sequence (DNA): TGTGCCATGCTAAACAGGGGGCTTACCGGGGAGCTGTTTTTT. Translating gives CAMLNRGLTGELFF.